This TCR beta chain was captured by sequencing in a study of TET2 disruption in CD19-targeted CAR T cells (dated by TCRdb to the late 2010s). Study-wide context: The number of samples was determined by the original clinical trial design and by which samples were available, and no additional inclusion criteria were applied.

Based on the germline V gene (reference sequence), the CDR1 and CDR2 sequences are DFQATT and SNEGSKA. The CDR3, cysteine through phenylalanine, is 13 amino acids long. The 30 bases shown cover part of the CDR3, and their frame starts at base 1. The immunoSEQ assay was used to perform TCR beta chain deep sequencing. Per the source publication's procedure: Clonotype frequencies were computed using only productive TCR beta rearrangements. TCRdb provides this immuneACCESS table in a form limited to in-frame rearrangements. Some clones are lacking; in checked studies, under half of them reflect an unresolved V gene, and why the rest are absent is not known. V, J and clone size were drawn from that table, and D and trimming were deduced from the DNA. The sample's table lists a count of under 30,000 clones. The ten largest account for less than 2% of the sample. Overall study results and their limits: The conclusions drawn about the patient's CAR T cells were based on extensive analysis of just one subject.

A note on this clone: What this receptor recognizes is not known. The read terminates 3 residues ahead of where the CDR3 ends, so the germline J gene completes it.

Read against the paper, the sample's treatment or condition label means: autologous CTL019 cells: CD19 CAR with 4-1BB and CD3 zeta domains. TCR zeta and 4-1BB costimulatory signaling domains were built into the CD19 CAR. T cells for CTL019 manufacturing were collected from peripheral blood by means of leukapheresis. The DNeasy Blood and Tissue Kit was used to extract genomic DNA from pre-infusion T cells, peripheral blood, or sorted post-infusion T cells. The rearrangement combines TRBV20-1 with TRBJ2-4, and perhaps TRBD2 as D gene, on 6 matching bases. This receptor was identified in a man between 65 and 85 years old with chronic lymphocytic leukemia. Sequencing used CD8- CAR+ T cells sorted from cultured blood T cells, obtained for CD19 CAR T cell therapy. Taken with the paper, the label for cell subset or site translates to: CD8-negative CAR-positive T cells from the infusion product. The sequenced part of the CDR3 DNA is TGCAGTGCTAGTGTTAGCGGCCAAGAGACT. It codes for CSASVSGQET. The entire CDR3 protein reads CSASVSGQETQYF.